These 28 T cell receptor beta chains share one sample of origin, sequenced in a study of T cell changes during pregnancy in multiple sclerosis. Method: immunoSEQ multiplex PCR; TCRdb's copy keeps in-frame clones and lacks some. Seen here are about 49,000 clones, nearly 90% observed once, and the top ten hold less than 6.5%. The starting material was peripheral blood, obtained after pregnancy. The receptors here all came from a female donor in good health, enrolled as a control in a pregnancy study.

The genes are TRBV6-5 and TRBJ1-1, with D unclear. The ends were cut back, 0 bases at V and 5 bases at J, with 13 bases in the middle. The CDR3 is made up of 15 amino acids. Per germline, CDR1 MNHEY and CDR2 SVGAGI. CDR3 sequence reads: CASSYSTGLDTEAFF. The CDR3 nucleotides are TGTGCCAGCAGTTACTCGACCGGACTAGATACTGAAGCTTTCTTT.

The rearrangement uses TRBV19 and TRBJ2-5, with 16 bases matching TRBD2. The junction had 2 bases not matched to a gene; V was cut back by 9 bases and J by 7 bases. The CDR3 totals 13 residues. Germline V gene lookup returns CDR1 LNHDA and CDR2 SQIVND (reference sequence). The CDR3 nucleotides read TGTGCCAGCGGGACTAGCGGGAGGGGGACCCAGTACTTC. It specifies CASGTSGRGTQYF.

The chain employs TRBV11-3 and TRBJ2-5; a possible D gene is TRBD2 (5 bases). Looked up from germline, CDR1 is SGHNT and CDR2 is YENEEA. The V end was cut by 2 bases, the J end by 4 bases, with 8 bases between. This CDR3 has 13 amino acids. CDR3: CASSLSGVETQYF. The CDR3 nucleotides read TGTGCCAGCAGCTTATCCGGGGTAGAGACCCAGTACTTC.

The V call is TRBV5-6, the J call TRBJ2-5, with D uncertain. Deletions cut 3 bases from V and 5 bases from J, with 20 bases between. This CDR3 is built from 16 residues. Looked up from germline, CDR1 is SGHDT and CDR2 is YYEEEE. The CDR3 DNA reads TGTGCCAGCAGCTCCCTCCGGGTGCCAATGAGGGAGACCCAGTACTTC. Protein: CASSSLRVPMRETQYF. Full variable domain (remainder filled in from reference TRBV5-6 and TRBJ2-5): DAGVTQSPTHLIKTRGQQVTLRCSPKSGHDTVSWYQQALGQGPQFIFQYYEEEERQRGNFPDRFSGHQFPNYSSELNVNALLLGDSALYLCASSSLRVPMRETQYFGPGTRLLVL.

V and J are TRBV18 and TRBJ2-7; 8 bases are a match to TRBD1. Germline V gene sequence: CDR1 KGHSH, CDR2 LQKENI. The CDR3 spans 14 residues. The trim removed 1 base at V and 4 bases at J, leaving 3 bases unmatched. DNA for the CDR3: TGTGCCAGCTCACCACGGACAGGGAGGTACGAGCAGTACTTC. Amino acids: CASSPRTGRYEQYF.

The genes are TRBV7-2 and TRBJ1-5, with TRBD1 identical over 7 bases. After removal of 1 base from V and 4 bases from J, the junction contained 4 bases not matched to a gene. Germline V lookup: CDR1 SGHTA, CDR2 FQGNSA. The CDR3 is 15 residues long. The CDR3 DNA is TGTGCCAGCAGCTTAGAGTGGGGACAGAATCAGCCCCAGCATTTT. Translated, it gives CASSLEWGQNQPQHF. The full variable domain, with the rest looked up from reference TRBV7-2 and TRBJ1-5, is GAGVSQSPSNKVTEKGKDVELRCDPISGHTALYWYRQSLGQGLEFLIYFQGNSAPDKSGLPSDRFSAERTGGSVSTLTIQRTQQEDSAVYLCASSLEWGQNQPQHFGDGTRLSIL.

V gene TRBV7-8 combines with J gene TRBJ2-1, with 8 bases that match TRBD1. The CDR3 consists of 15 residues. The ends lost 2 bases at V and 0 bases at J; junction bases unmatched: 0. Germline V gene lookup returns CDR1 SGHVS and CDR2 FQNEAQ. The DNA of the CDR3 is TGTGCCAGCAGCTTAACAGGGGGCTCCTACAATGAGCAGTTCTTC. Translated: CASSLTGGSYNEQFF.

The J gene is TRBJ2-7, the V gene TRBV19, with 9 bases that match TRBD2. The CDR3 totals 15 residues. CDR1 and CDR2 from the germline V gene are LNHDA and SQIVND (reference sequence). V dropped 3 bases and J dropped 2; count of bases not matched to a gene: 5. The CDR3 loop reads CASSMGLAGPYEQYF. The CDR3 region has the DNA TGTGCCAGTAGTATGGGGCTAGCGGGACCCTACGAGCAGTACTTC. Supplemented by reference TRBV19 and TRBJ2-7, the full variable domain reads DGGITQSPKYLFRKEGQNVTLSCEQNLNHDAMYWYRQDPGQGLRLIYYSQIVNDFQKGDIAEGYSVSREKKESFPLTVTSAQKNPTAFYLCASSMGLAGPYEQYFGPGTRLTVT.

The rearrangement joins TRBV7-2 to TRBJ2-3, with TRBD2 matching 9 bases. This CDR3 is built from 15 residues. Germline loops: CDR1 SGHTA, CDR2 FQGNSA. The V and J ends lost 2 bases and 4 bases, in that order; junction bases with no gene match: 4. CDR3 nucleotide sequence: TGTGCCAGCAGCTTACTGGCGGGGGGGCCAGATACGCAGTATTTT. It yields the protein CASSLLAGGPDTQYF.

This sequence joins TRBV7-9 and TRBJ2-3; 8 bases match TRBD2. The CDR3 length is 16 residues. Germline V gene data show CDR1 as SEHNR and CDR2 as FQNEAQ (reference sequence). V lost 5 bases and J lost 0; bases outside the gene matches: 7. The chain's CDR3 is CASSDSGGPSTDTQYF. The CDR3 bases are TGTGCCAGCAGCGACAGCGGGGGTCCTAGCACAGATACGCAGTATTTT.

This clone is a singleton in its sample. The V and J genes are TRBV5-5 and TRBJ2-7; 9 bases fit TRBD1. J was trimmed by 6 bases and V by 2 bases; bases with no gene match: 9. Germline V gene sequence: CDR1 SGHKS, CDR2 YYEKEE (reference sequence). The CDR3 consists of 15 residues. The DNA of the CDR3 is TGTGCCAGCAGCTTCACCGGGACAGGGCGGCCCGAGCAGTACTTC. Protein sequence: CASSFTGTGRPEQYF.

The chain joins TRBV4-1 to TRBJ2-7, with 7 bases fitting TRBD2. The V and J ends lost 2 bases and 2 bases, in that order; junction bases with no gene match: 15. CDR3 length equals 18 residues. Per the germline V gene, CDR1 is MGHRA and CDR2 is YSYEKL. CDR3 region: CASSQQAPAGGSAYEQYF. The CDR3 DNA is TGCGCCAGCAGCCAACAAGCCCCTGCGGGCGGGAGCGCCTACGAGCAGTACTTC.

The CDR3: CASPGPLSSYEQYF. The CDR3 DNA reads as TGCGCCAGCCCAGGCCCCCTTAGCTCCTACGAGCAGTACTTC. The chain uses TRBV5-1 and TRBJ2-7; D call uncertain. Trimming cost V 7 bases and J 0 bases, with 14 bases left between them. Germline lookup yields CDR1 SGHRS and CDR2 YFSETQ. The CDR3 is 14 residues long.

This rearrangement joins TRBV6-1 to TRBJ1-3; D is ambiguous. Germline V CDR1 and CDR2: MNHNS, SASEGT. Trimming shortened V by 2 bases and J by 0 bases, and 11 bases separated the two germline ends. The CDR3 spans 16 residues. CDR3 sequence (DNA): TGTGCCAGCAGTGAATCTATAGAGGCCTCTGGAAACACCATATATTTT. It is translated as CASSESIEASGNTIYF.

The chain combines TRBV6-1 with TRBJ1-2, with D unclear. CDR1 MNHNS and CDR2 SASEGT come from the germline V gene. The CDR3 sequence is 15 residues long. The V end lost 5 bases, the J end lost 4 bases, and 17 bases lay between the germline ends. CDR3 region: CASSTGSIASYGYTF. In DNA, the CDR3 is TGTGCCAGCAGTACCGGGAGCATCGCCTCCTATGGCTACACCTTC.

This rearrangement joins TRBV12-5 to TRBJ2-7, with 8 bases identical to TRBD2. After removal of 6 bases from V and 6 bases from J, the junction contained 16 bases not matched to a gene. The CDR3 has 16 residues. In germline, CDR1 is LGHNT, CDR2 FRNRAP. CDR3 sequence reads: CASGSPAGRDYSEQYF. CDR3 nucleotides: TGTGCTAGTGGCTCCCCTGCCGGGAGGGATTACTCCGAGCAGTACTTC.

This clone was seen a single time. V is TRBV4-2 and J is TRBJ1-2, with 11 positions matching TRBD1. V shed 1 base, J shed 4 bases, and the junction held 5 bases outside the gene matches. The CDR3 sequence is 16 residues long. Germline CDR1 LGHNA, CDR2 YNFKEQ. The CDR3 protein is CASSQGWTGGPYGYTF. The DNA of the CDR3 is TGTGCCAGCAGCCAAGGCTGGACAGGGGGCCCCTATGGCTACACCTTC.

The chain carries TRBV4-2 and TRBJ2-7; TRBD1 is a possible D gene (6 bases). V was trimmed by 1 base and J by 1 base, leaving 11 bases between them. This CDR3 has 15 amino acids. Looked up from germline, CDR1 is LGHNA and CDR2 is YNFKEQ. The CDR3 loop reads CASSQGGTLSYEQYF. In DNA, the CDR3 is TGTGCCAGCAGCCAAGGGGGGACACTTTCCTACGAGCAGTACTTC.

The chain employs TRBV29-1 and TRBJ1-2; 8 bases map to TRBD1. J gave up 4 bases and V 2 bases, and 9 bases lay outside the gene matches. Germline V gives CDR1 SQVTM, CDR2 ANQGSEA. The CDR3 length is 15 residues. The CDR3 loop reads CSVEIGQGLLYGYTF. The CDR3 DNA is TGCAGCGTTGAAATAGGACAGGGCTTGCTCTATGGCTACACCTTC.

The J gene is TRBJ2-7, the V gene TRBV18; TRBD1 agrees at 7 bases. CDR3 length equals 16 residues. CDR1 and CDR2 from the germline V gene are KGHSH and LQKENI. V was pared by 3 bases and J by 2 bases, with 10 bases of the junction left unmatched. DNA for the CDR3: TGTGCCAGCTCACCCGAACCGGGACAGTACCCCTACGAGCAGTACTTC. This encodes CASSPEPGQYPYEQYF. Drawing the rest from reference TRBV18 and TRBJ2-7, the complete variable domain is NAGVMQNPRHLVRRRGQEARLRCSPMKGHSHVYWYRQLPEEGLKFMVYLQKENIIDESGMPKERFSAEFPKEGPSILRIQQVVRGDSAAYFCASSPEPGQYPYEQYFGPGTRLTVT.

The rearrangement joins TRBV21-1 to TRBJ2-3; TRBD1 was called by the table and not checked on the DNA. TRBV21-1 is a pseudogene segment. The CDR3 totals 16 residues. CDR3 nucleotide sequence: TGTGCCAGCAGCAGACGTACAGAATCTAGCACAGATACGCAGTATTTT. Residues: CASSRRTESSTDTQYF.

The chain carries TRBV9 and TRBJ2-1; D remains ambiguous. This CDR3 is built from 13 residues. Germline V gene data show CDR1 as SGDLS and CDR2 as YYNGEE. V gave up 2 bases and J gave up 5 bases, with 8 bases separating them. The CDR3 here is CASSVAPDNEQFF. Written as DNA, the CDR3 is TGTGCCAGCAGCGTTGCCCCGGACAATGAGCAGTTCTTC.

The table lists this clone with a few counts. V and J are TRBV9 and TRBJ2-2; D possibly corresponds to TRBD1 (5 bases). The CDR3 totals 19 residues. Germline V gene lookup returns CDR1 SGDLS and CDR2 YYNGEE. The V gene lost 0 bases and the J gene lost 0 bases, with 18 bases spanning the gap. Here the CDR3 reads CASSVALTGGFTNTGELFF. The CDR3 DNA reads TGTGCCAGCAGCGTAGCTCTTACAGGCGGCTTTACGAACACCGGGGAGCTGTTTTTT.

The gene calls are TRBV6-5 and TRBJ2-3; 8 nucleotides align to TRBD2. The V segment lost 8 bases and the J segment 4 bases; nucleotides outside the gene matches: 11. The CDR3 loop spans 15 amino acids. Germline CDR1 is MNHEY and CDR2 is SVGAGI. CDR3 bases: TGTGCCAGCTCCCGGGGGGGGGCCAGGGCAGATACGCAGTATTTT. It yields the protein CASSRGGARADTQYF.

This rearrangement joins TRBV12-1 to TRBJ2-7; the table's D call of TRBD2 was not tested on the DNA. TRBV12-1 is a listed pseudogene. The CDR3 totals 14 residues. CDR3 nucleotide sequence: TGTGCCAGCAGCCCCTCGGTGTTTGCTAACGAGCAGTACTTC. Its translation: CASSPSVFANEQYF.

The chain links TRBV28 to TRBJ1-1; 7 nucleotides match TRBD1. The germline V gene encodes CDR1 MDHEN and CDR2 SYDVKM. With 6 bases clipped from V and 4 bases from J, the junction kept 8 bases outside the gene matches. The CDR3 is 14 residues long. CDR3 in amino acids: CASRYEAGGTEAFF. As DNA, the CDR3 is TGTGCCAGCAGATACGAGGCAGGGGGCACTGAAGCTTTCTTT.

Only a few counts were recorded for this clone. CDR3 sequence: CASREFEGSPLHF. The CDR3 DNA reads TGTGCCAGTAGGGAGTTCGAGGGTTCACCCCTCCACTTT. The chain joins TRBV19 to TRBJ1-6; D not resolved. The V end lost 6 bases, the J end lost 9 bases, and 12 bases lay between the germline ends. CDR1 is LNHDA and CDR2 is SQIVND in the germline V gene (reference sequence). CDR3 length equals 13 residues.

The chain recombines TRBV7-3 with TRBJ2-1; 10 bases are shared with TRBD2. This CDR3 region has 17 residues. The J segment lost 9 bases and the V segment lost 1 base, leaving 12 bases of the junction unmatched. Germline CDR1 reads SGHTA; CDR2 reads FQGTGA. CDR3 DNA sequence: TGTGCCAGCAGCTTAAACGGGGGGCTAGCGGGAGCAGGTGAGCAGTTCTTC. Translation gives CASSLNGGLAGAGEQFF.